The 20 T cell receptor beta chains presented below share a single source sample, sequenced in a study of T-cell memory formation after mild COVID-19. TCRdb redid the calling of the 5' RACE reads with MiXCR, one entry per CDR3 protein. The table shows some 130,000 distinct CDR3 sequences, with 15% to 20% occurring only once. Sequencing input: PBMCs or a T cell subset sorted from them (not recorded which). Every receptor here comes from an adult woman who had mild COVID-19 (a few samples of this study predate the infection). Cell type and time point are not known.

The rearrangement uses TRBV27 and TRBJ2-1, with 8 bases that match TRBD1. Germline V gene sequence: CDR1 MNHEY, CDR2 SMNVEV (reference sequence). The length of the CDR3 is 14 residues. After removal of 3 bases from V and 3 bases from J, the junction contained 1 base not matched to a gene. The CDR3 here is CASSFDRGYNEQFF. Written as DNA, the CDR3 is TGTGCCAGCAGTTTCGACAGGGGCTACAATGAGCAGTTCTTC.

This clonotype was detected a few times. The chain combines TRBV12-3 or TRBV12-4 with TRBJ2-7, with D possibly matching TRBD1 (5 bases). The CDR3 consists of 14 residues. Trimming shortened V by 3 bases and J by 5 bases, and 14 bases separated the two germline ends. The CDR3 nucleotides read TGTGCCAGCAGTTTCTCTGGGAAAGGGGACGAGCAGTACTTC. Its protein product is CASSFSGKGDEQYF.

This clonotype came up a few times. The rearrangement joins TRBV5-5 to TRBJ2-7; 9 positions match TRBD1. The CDR3 sequence is 15 residues long. In germline, CDR1 is SGHKS, CDR2 YYEKEE (reference sequence). V lost 4 bases and J lost 2; bases outside the gene matches: 7. The CDR3 bases are TGTGCCAGCAGCCCCCCGAACAGGGGGCCCTACGAGCAGTACTTC. Its protein product is CASSPPNRGPYEQYF.

The chain couples TRBV4-2 to TRBJ2-7, with TRBD2 as a possible D gene (6 bases). Trimming took 5 bases from V and 2 from J, leaving 16 bases between them. The CDR3 covers 15 residues. In germline, CDR1 is LGHNA, CDR2 YNFKEQ. DNA for the CDR3: TGTGCCAGCAGCACCGGAGGGCCGGGTGCCTACGAGCAGTACTTC. Protein sequence: CASSTGGPGAYEQYF.

This clonotype was seen repeatedly, ten times or more. The chain recombines TRBV27 with TRBJ2-7, with TRBD1 identical over 11 bases. The V gene's germline CDR1 is MNHEY and CDR2 SMNVEV (reference sequence). CDR3 size: 16 residues. Losses at the gene ends were 2 bases for V and 3 bases for J; bases not matched to a gene: 6. This chain's CDR3 is CASSLGGTGGFYEQYF. As DNA, the CDR3 is TGTGCCAGCAGTTTAGGAGGGACAGGGGGTTTCTACGAGCAGTACTTC.

The J gene is TRBJ1-1, the V gene TRBV27; D is ambiguous. Per the germline V gene, CDR1 is MNHEY and CDR2 is SMNVEV (reference sequence). The CDR3 runs to 14 residues. With 3 bases removed from V and 1 base from J, the gap between germline ends came to 9 bases. The CDR3 region is CASSFGRPNTEAFF. CDR3 bases: TGTGCCAGCAGTTTCGGCAGGCCGAACACTGAAGCTTTCTTT.

The CDR3 sequence is CASSLRDAAVNTGELFF. CDR3 nucleotides: TGTGCCAGCAGCTTGAGGGATGCAGCGGTGAACACCGGGGAGCTGTTTTTT. This rearrangement joins TRBV11-2 to TRBJ2-2; the D gene is possibly TRBD2 (5 bases). CDR1 SGHAT and CDR2 FQNNGV come from the germline V gene. The CDR3 extends over 17 amino acids. V was cut by 3 bases and J by 1 base, with 15 bases left in between.

This clonotype was seen only a few times. The rearrangement uses TRBV5-1 and TRBJ2-2, with a weak D call TRBD2 (5 bases). The V end was cut by 0 bases, the J end by 3 bases, with 9 bases between. In germline, CDR1 is SGHRS, CDR2 YFSETQ. The CDR3 has 15 residues. In DNA, the CDR3 is TGCGCCAGCAGCTTGGATGCGGGCTACACCGGGGAGCTGTTTTTT. It yields the protein CASSLDAGYTGELFF. The variable domain in full, completed from reference TRBV5-1 and TRBJ2-2, reads KAGVTQTPRYLIKTRGQQVTLSCSPISGHRSVSWYQQTPGQGLQFLFEYFSETQRNKGNFPGRFSGRQFSNSRSEMNVSTLELGDSALYLCASSLDAGYTGELFFGEGSRLTVL.

The chain recombines TRBV4-2 with TRBJ2-7; D is unresolved. Germline CDR1 LGHNA, CDR2 YNFKEQ. This CDR3 spans 15 amino acids. Trimming left V 0 bases short and J 2 bases short, with 11 bases between. The CDR3 spells CASSQDAASPYEQYF. DNA of the CDR3: TGTGCCAGCAGCCAAGATGCGGCTAGTCCCTACGAGCAGTACTTC.

V usage is TRBV7-9 and J usage is TRBJ1-4, with 10 positions matching TRBD1. Trimming at V came to 5 bases and at J to 8 bases, leaving 5 bases not matched to a gene. The germline V gene has CDR1 SEHNR and CDR2 FQNEAQ (reference sequence). CDR3 length: 14 amino acids. CDR3 DNA sequence: TGTGCCAGCAGCCGGGACAGGGGTGGGGAAAAACTGTTTTTT. This translates into CASSRDRGGEKLFF. Together with reference TRBV7-9 and TRBJ1-4, the CDR3 gives the full variable domain: DTGVSQNPRHKITKRGQNVTFRCDPISEHNRLYWYRQTLGQGPEFLTYFQNEAQLEKSRLLSDRFSAERPKGSFSTLEIQRTEQGDSAMYLCASSRDRGGEKLFFGSGTQLSVL.

This clonotype turned up a few times. V usage is TRBV7-8 and J usage is TRBJ2-2, with D maybe TRBD1 (5 bases). The CDR3 is 17 amino acids. The germline gives CDR1 SGHVS, CDR2 FQNEAQ. The V end was cut by 4 bases, the J end by 3 bases, with 18 bases between. The CDR3 is CASSSATQGRDTGELFF. In nucleotides, the CDR3 is TGTGCCAGCAGCTCAGCGACTCAGGGAAGGGACACCGGGGAGCTGTTTTTT.

This clonotype has only a few counts. CDR3 in DNA: TGTGCCACCAGTAGTGGACAGGTCCGTGGTGAGCAGTTCTTC. Residues: CATSSGQVRGEQFF. The V gene is TRBV24-1, the J gene TRBJ2-1, with 7 bases aligning to TRBD1. Losses at the gene ends were 6 bases for V and 9 bases for J; bases not matched to a gene: 10. CDR3 length: 14 residues. Germline V lookup: CDR1 KGHDR, CDR2 SFDVKD.

This clonotype turned up a few times. One end of the junction does not line up with germline, which may come from a read error. This chain links TRBV27 with TRBJ1-6, with 8 bases aligning to TRBD1. The CDR3 spans 12 residues. Germline CDR1 and CDR2: MNHEY and SMNVEV (reference sequence). Here the CDR3 reads CDSGQGRSPLHF. CDR3 sequence (DNA): TGTGACAGCGGACAGGGTCGGTCACCCCTCCACTTT.

This clonotype has a handful of counts. The chain has TRBV9 and TRBJ2-2; 9 bases align to TRBD1. After removal of 0 bases from V and 3 bases from J, the junction contained 6 bases not matched to a gene. Germline V gene data show CDR1 as SGDLS and CDR2 as YYNGEE. The CDR3 consists of 17 residues. As DNA, the CDR3 is TGTGCCAGCAGCGTAGGAGGACAGGGGAGTTACACCGGGGAGCTGTTTTTT. It specifies CASSVGGQGSYTGELFF. Together with reference TRBV9 and TRBJ2-2, the CDR3 gives the full variable domain: DSGVTQTPKHLITATGQRVTLRCSPRSGDLSVYWYQQSLDQGLQFLIQYYNGEERAKGNILERFSAQQFPDLHSELNLSSLELGDSALYFCASSVGGQGSYTGELFFGEGSRLTVL.

The rearrangement uses TRBV15 and TRBJ1-1, with D hard to call. CDR1 LNHNV and CDR2 YYDKDF come from the germline V gene (reference sequence). V shed 3 bases and J shed 6 bases, with 17 bases lying between them. The CDR3 has 15 residues. The CDR3 protein is CATSRDLGAGAEAFF. CDR3 DNA: TGTGCCACCAGCAGGGATCTCGGAGCGGGCGCTGAAGCTTTCTTT.

This clonotype was seen at least ten times. V and J are TRBV4-1 and TRBJ2-7, with D uncertain. The CDR3 runs to 14 residues. Between the trimmed V and J ends, which lost 0 bases and 0 bases, there was a span of 6 bases. Germline loops: CDR1 MGHRA, CDR2 YSYEKL. The CDR3 region is CASSQEIISYEQYF. The CDR3 nucleotides are TGCGCCAGCAGCCAAGAGATCATCTCCTACGAGCAGTACTTC.

This clonotype was seen a few times. The gene calls are TRBV5-1 and TRBJ2-5; 7 bases map to TRBD1. V was clipped by 0 bases and J by 3 bases; unmatched bases: 5. There are 15 residues in the CDR3. Per germline, CDR1 SGHRS and CDR2 YFSETQ. As DNA, the CDR3 is TGCGCCAGCAGCTTGGTTGCAGGGGGAGAAGAGACCCAGTACTTC. Its protein product is CASSLVAGGEETQYF. The complete variable domain, with remaining parts taken from reference TRBV5-1 and TRBJ2-5, reads KAGVTQTPRYLIKTRGQQVTLSCSPISGHRSVSWYQQTPGQGLQFLFEYFSETQRNKGNFPGRFSGRQFSNSRSEMNVSTLELGDSALYLCASSLVAGGEETQYFGPGTRLLVL.

This sequence joins TRBV4-1 and TRBJ2-1; TRBD2 matches 9 bases. The germline V gene has CDR1 MGHRA and CDR2 YSYEKL. The CDR3 covers 17 residues. Trimming cost V 2 bases and J 6 bases; bases outside gene matches: 11. CDR3 DNA: TGCGCCAGCAGCCAAAGTTGGCGGGGGGGGCTCCTCAATGAGCAGTTCTTC. Amino acid sequence: CASSQSWRGGLLNEQFF.

The V call is TRBV7-6, the J call TRBJ2-7; D is unclear. Germline CDR1 is SGHVS and CDR2 is FNYEAQ. CDR3 length: 13 residues. Trimming cost V 0 bases and J 5 bases, with 8 bases left between them. For the CDR3, the DNA is TGTGCCAGCAGCTTAGCCCGCCTGGACGAGCAGTACTTC. Amino acid sequence: CASSLARLDEQYF.

This clonotype was picked up a small number of times. This chain uses TRBV3-1 with TRBJ1-2; D gene unclear. This CDR3 region has 12 residues. Trimming left V 4 bases short and J 4 bases short, with 7 bases between. Germline V CDR1 and CDR2: LGHDT, YNNKEL (reference sequence). CDR3 region: CASSRPSYGYTF. The DNA of the CDR3 is TGTGCCAGCAGCCGACCGAGCTATGGCTACACCTTC.